This T cell receptor (beta chain) was retrieved from a study of cytomegalovirus exposure and HLA in healthy donors. About the research overall: From donors who were HLA-typed, an early data release held about 85 million unique TCRs.

CDR1 is SGDLS, CDR2 YYNGEE, per germline. V shed 0 bases and J shed 4 bases, with 13 bases lying between them. There are 15 residues in the CDR3. Researchers ran the PCR with 60 Vbeta and 13 Jbeta primers. Per the original methods: A later analysis tallied roughly 77 million unique TCR beta chains, 9.5 million to 14 million of them shared. Profiling relied on immunoSEQ multiplex PCR, and the TCRdb table lists in-frame clones only, not all of them. The D gene and trimming were derived from the DNA, and the V and J assignments and clone size from that table. The repertoire has fewer than 130,000 clones, approximately 82% of them found once; the top ten carry 13%.

The source of this sequence is a young man in good health and CMV-seropositive. The rearrangement joins TRBV9 to TRBJ2-5, with D tentatively TRBD2 (5 bases). What was sequenced was PBMCs. Here the CDR3 reads CASSVAEGHRETQYF. The CDR3 coding sequence is TGTGCCAGCAGCGTAGCTGAGGGCCACCGAGAGACCCAGTACTTC.